The 30 T cell receptor beta chains below come from one sample, sequenced in a study of cytomegalovirus exposure and HLA in healthy donors. Primers: 60 Vbeta forward and 13 Jbeta reverse. The table came from immunoSEQ multiplex PCR; TCRdb's copy has only in-frame clones and leaves some out. The sample lists some 140,000 clones, roughly 80% occurring once. The sequenced sample consisted of PBMCs. These receptors were taken from a man aged 25 to 40 in good health and CMV-seronegative.

The V and J genes are TRBV11-2 and TRBJ2-3; weak D call: TRBD1 (6 bases). Germline V gives CDR1 SGHAT, CDR2 FQNNGV. The V and J ends lost 5 bases and 2 bases respectively, with 11 bases between them. CDR3 length: 14 amino acids. The CDR3 DNA is TGTGCCAGCAGCCCCGGACAGTACACAGATACGCAGTATTTT. Translated: CASSPGQYTDTQYF.

The V gene is TRBV5-6, the J gene TRBJ2-5, with D tentatively TRBD2 (5 bases). Per the germline V gene, CDR1 is SGHDT and CDR2 is YYEEEE. The CDR3 spans 14 residues. The V gene lost 1 base and the J gene lost 0 bases, with 7 bases spanning the gap. Here the CDR3 DNA reads TGTGCCAGCAGCTTGCGGGGTAACCAAGAGACCCAGTACTTC. Encoded protein: CASSLRGNQETQYF.

CDR3 sequence (DNA): TGTGCCAGTAGTTGGGCAGGCGGGGAGCTGTTTTTT. This codes for CASSWAGGELFF. J is TRBJ2-2 and V is TRBV19; D gene ambiguous. Germline V gene data show CDR1 as LNHDA and CDR2 as SQIVND (reference sequence). The CDR3 has 12 residues. V lost 5 bases, J lost 7 bases, and 8 bases lay in between.

This clone was detected once. V and J are TRBV27 and TRBJ1-5; D call uncertain. The CDR3 spans 13 residues. CDR1 is MNHEY, CDR2 SMNVEV, per germline (reference sequence). V gave up 5 bases and J gave up 5 bases, with 10 bases separating them. The CDR3 here is CASSPRVDQPQHF. The CDR3 DNA sequence: TGTGCCAGCAGTCCCCGGGTGGATCAGCCCCAGCATTTT.

This clone was seen a few times. The chain carries TRBV19 and TRBJ2-3; D is unresolved. The CDR3 covers 13 residues. V shed 2 bases and J shed 5 bases, with 8 bases lying between them. Per the germline V gene, CDR1 is LNHDA and CDR2 is SQIVND (reference sequence). The CDR3 loop is CASSISRGDTQYF. The CDR3 coding sequence is TGTGCCAGTAGTATATCACGAGGAGATACGCAGTATTTT. Variable domain in full (rest from reference TRBV19 and TRBJ2-3): DGGITQSPKYLFRKEGQNVTLSCEQNLNHDAMYWYRQDPGQGLRLIYYSQIVNDFQKGDIAEGYSVSREKKESFPLTVTSAQKNPTAFYLCASSISRGDTQYFGPGTRLTVL.

The genes are TRBV11-3 and TRBJ2-5, with 12 bases lining up with TRBD2. Trimming removed 5 bases from V and 4 bases from J; junction bases left unmatched: 11. Germline CDR1 is SGHNT and CDR2 is YENEEA. The CDR3 spans 17 residues. CDR3 sequence reads: CASSSGRTSGTGETQYF. As DNA, the CDR3 is TGTGCCAGCAGCAGCGGGCGGACTAGCGGGACTGGAGAGACCCAGTACTTC.

The rearrangement joins TRBV28 to TRBJ1-1, with 8 bases identical to TRBD1. The CDR3 runs 14 residues. Unmatched junction bases numbered 6, after V lost 5 bases and J lost 4 bases. Germline V gene sequence: CDR1 MDHEN, CDR2 SYDVKM. The CDR3 DNA reads as TGTGCCAGCAGTGGAGGACAGGGAGGCACTGAAGCTTTCTTT. It yields the protein CASSGGQGGTEAFF.

The chain uses TRBV7-8 and TRBJ2-7; unclear D gene. Germline CDR1 and CDR2: SGHVS and FQNEAQ. This CDR3 comprises 13 residues. The ends were cut back, 1 base at V and 3 bases at J, with 7 bases in the middle. CDR3 coding DNA: TGTGCCAGCAGCTTAGGTGAGAACTACGAGCAGTACTTC. Its translation is CASSLGENYEQYF.

The chain employs TRBV11-2 and TRBJ2-1, with a weak D call TRBD2 (5 bases). Trimming cost V 5 bases and J 3 bases, with 11 bases left between them. CDR1 is SGHAT, CDR2 FQNNGV, per germline. The CDR3 contains 14 residues. Here the CDR3 DNA reads TGTGCCAGCAGCCTACGCCGGGGCTACAATGAGCAGTTCTTC. Translated, it gives CASSLRRGYNEQFF.

The chain uses TRBV5-1 and TRBJ2-3; TRBD2 matches at 8 bases. The CDR3 consists of 16 residues. Looked up from germline, CDR1 is SGHRS and CDR2 is YFSETQ. V dropped 0 bases and J dropped 6; count of bases not matched to a gene: 9. CDR3 DNA sequence: TGCGCCAGCAGCTTGGAAGGCCGAGCGGGAGATGATACGCAGTATTTT. Protein sequence: CASSLEGRAGDDTQYF.

CDR3 sequence: CASSHSGMGTDTQYF. The DNA of the CDR3 is TGTGCCAGCAGTCATAGCGGGATGGGCACAGATACGCAGTATTTT. The V call is TRBV6-5, the J call TRBJ2-3; TRBD2 agrees at 8 bases. The J segment lost 1 base and the V segment lost 5 bases, leaving 5 bases of the junction unmatched. Germline V gene lookup returns CDR1 MNHEY and CDR2 SVGAGI. The CDR3 totals 15 residues.

The chain carries TRBV5-1 and TRBJ2-2; the match to TRBD2 covers 8 bases. V lost 5 bases, J lost 1 base, and 10 bases stayed unmatched. Germline CDR1 SGHRS, CDR2 YFSETQ. This CDR3 region has 17 residues. Here the CDR3 DNA reads TGCGCCAGCAGAGGGCTAGCGGGTGACCTGAACACCGGGGAGCTGTTTTTT. Amino acid sequence: CASRGLAGDLNTGELFF.

The genes are TRBV6-1 and TRBJ1-2; D is possibly TRBD1 (6 bases). Germline CDR1 MNHNS, CDR2 SASEGT. The V and J ends lost 4 bases and 7 bases respectively, with 16 bases between them. The CDR3 runs 14 residues. The CDR3 nucleotides are TGTGCCAGCAGTGGGGACATTGGCGTGGGTGGCTACACCTTC. As protein: CASSGDIGVGGYTF.

This clone was recorded only once. The rearrangement links TRBV6-5 to TRBJ2-3; D possibly corresponds to TRBD2 (5 bases). Per germline, CDR1 MNHEY and CDR2 SVGAGI. This CDR3 is 15 amino acids long. With 6 bases removed from V and 8 bases from J, the gap between germline ends came to 21 bases. The CDR3 region is CASSPVGRGTGTQYF. CDR3 nucleotide sequence: TGTGCCAGCAGCCCCGTCGGACGGGGTACGGGTACGCAGTATTTT.

J is TRBJ2-2 and V is TRBV7-8; TRBD1 matches at 7 bases. The CDR3 length is 17 residues. Germline V gene lookup returns CDR1 SGHVS and CDR2 FQNEAQ. V gave up 5 bases and J gave up 3 bases; unmatched junction bases: 12. CDR3 coding DNA: TGTGCCAGCAGCAACCGGTACAGGGGCCATTACACCGGGGAGCTGTTTTTT. Its translation is CASSNRYRGHYTGELFF. The complete variable domain, with remaining parts taken from reference TRBV7-8 and TRBJ2-2, reads GAGVSQSPRYKVAKRGQDVALRCDPISGHVSLFWYQQALGQGPEFLTYFQNEAQLDKSGLPSDRFFAERPEGSVSTLKIQRTQQEDSAVYLCASSNRYRGHYTGELFFGEGSRLTVL.

The rearrangement links TRBV5-1 to TRBJ2-5; 8 bases are shared with TRBD1. Germline CDR1 reads SGHRS; CDR2 reads YFSETQ. This CDR3 contains 15 residues. Germline trimming cut 0 bases from V and 2 bases from J; bases unmatched to any gene: 3. CDR3: CASSLGGQVQETQYF. The CDR3, as DNA: TGCGCCAGCAGCTTGGGGGGACAGGTTCAAGAGACCCAGTACTTC.

V usage is TRBV5-1 and J usage is TRBJ2-7, with TRBD1 matching 8 bases. The germline gives CDR1 SGHRS, CDR2 YFSETQ. This CDR3 comprises 16 residues. V shed 0 bases, J shed 0 bases, and the junction held 5 bases outside the gene matches. The CDR3 bases are TGCGCCAGCAGCTTGGCCCCGGGACAGGCCTCCTACGAGCAGTACTTC. Its protein product is CASSLAPGQASYEQYF.

CDR3 amino acids: CASRTGQYGYTF. CDR3 nucleotides: TGCGCCAGCAGAACTGGACAGTATGGCTACACCTTC. The chain links TRBV5-1 to TRBJ1-2, with D tentatively TRBD1 (6 bases). Germline values: CDR1 SGHRS, CDR2 YFSETQ. V was clipped by 5 bases and J by 5 bases, with 10 bases between them. The CDR3 runs to 12 residues.

This clone has more than one count but fewer than ten. J is TRBJ2-3 and V is TRBV15; D gene ambiguous. This CDR3 region has 18 residues. Germline V lookup: CDR1 LNHNV, CDR2 YYDKDF (reference sequence). V lost 0 bases, J lost 2 bases, and 18 bases lay in between. CDR3 loop: CATSRDLGAAITTDTQYF. In nucleotides, the CDR3 is TGTGCCACCAGCAGAGACCTCGGAGCTGCGATAACCACAGATACGCAGTATTTT.

The J gene is TRBJ1-2, the V gene TRBV6-1; TRBD1 agrees at 10 bases. With V trimmed by 4 bases and J by 7 bases, 6 bases remained unmatched. Germline values: CDR1 MNHNS, CDR2 SASEGT. CDR3 length: 14 residues. The CDR3: CASSVRQGASGYTF. The CDR3 DNA follows: TGTGCCAGCAGTGTTAGACAGGGGGCGAGTGGCTACACCTTC.

The chain employs TRBV5-4 and TRBJ1-3, with D possibly TRBD1 on 5 matching bases. V gave up 2 bases and J gave up 2 bases, with 11 bases separating them. The CDR3 consists of 15 residues. Germline CDR1 SGHNT, CDR2 YYREEE (reference sequence). The CDR3 DNA sequence: TGTGCCAGCAGCTTCTTGGGCAGGGCTGGAAACACCATATATTTT. It yields the protein CASSFLGRAGNTIYF.

This chain links TRBV28 with TRBJ2-3, with 8 positions matching TRBD2. J gave up 0 bases and V 8 bases, and 4 bases lay outside the gene matches. Germline CDR1 MDHEN, CDR2 SYDVKM. The CDR3 has 14 amino acids. This chain's CDR3 is CASQRGGSTDTQYF. Here the CDR3 DNA reads TGTGCCAGCCAACGGGGGGGTAGCACAGATACGCAGTATTTT.

The chain uses TRBV6-6 and TRBJ1-1, with D perhaps TRBD1 (5 bases). V was trimmed by 0 bases and J by 11 bases, leaving 19 bases between them. CDR3 size: 15 residues. The germline CDR1 and CDR2 sequences are MNHNY and SVGAGI (reference sequence). CDR3 DNA sequence: TGTGCCAGCAGTTACTCACAGGTTGCCCCGAATTGGGCTTTCTTT. This sequence encodes CASSYSQVAPNWAFF.

The chain couples TRBV6-5 to TRBJ2-3; D ambiguous. Trimming took 1 base from V and 1 from J, leaving 9 bases between them. Germline-derived CDR1 and CDR2 are MNHEY and SVGAGI. The CDR3 is made up of 15 amino acids. CDR3 DNA sequence: TGTGCCAGCAGTTACTTTGGGCAACGCACAGATACGCAGTATTTT. This codes for CASSYFGQRTDTQYF.

There are a few counts of this clone. This chain links TRBV21-1 with TRBJ1-1. TRBV21-1 is labeled a pseudogene. CDR3 length equals 14 residues. Here the CDR3 reads CASSSLRRDTEAFF. CDR3 nucleotide sequence: TGTGCCAGCAGCTCCCTCCGGAGGGACACTGAAGCTTTCTTT.

The rearrangement uses TRBV28 and TRBJ2-7, with 11 bases that match TRBD2. With 6 bases clipped from V and 10 bases from J, the junction kept 5 bases outside the gene matches. The germline gives CDR1 MDHEN, CDR2 SYDVKM. The CDR3 is 12 amino acids. In nucleotides, the CDR3 is TGTGCCAGCAGGGGACTAGCGGCCGATCAGTACTTC. Protein: CASRGLAADQYF.

The chain combines TRBV18 with TRBJ2-7, with 10 bases fitting TRBD2. The trim removed 3 bases at V and 4 bases at J, leaving 9 bases unmatched. CDR1 and CDR2 (germline): KGHSH, LQKENI. The CDR3 consists of 16 residues. The CDR3, as DNA: TGTGCCAGCTCACCGGCGGGGGGAGCGGGAGGGTACGAGCAGTACTTC. Its translation: CASSPAGGAGGYEQYF. Looking up the rest from reference TRBV18 and TRBJ2-7 gives the full variable domain: NAGVMQNPRHLVRRRGQEARLRCSPMKGHSHVYWYRQLPEEGLKFMVYLQKENIIDESGMPKERFSAEFPKEGPSILRIQQVVRGDSAAYFCASSPAGGAGGYEQYFGPGTRLTVT.

V usage is TRBV7-9 and J usage is TRBJ1-1; TRBD1 agrees at 9 bases. V lost 1 base to trimming and J lost 4 bases; unmatched junction nucleotides: 7. The CDR3 covers 16 residues. Germline V CDR1 and CDR2: SEHNR, FQNEAQ (reference sequence). For the CDR3, the DNA is TGTGCCAGCAGCTTAGGGGACAGGGACTTGATCACTGAAGCTTTCTTT. Translation: CASSLGDRDLITEAFF.

In its sample, this clone was seen a few times. This rearrangement joins TRBV5-1 to TRBJ2-3; 8 bases fit TRBD1. The CDR3 consists of 16 residues. V was clipped by 0 bases and J by 0 bases; unmatched bases: 3. CDR1 and CDR2 from the germline V gene are SGHRS and YFSETQ. CDR3 bases: TGCGCCAGCAGCTTGGGCGACAGGGGAAGCACAGATACGCAGTATTTT. Translating gives CASSLGDRGSTDTQYF.

This clone was seen a handful of times. The rearrangement joins TRBV6-6 to TRBJ2-1; 11 nucleotides agree with TRBD1. The trim removed 5 bases at V and 4 bases at J, leaving 4 bases unmatched. This CDR3 is 15 amino acids long. Germline-derived CDR1 and CDR2 are MNHNY and SVGAGI (reference sequence). The CDR3 coding sequence is TGTGCCAGCAGTAAGGGACAGGGGGGGTACAATGAGCAGTTCTTC. This encodes CASSKGQGGYNEQFF.